The rows below give T cell receptor beta chains drawn from one sample of a study of T cells after posttransplantation cyclophosphamide. Using immunoSEQ multiplex PCR, the repertoire was profiled, and TCRdb retains in-frame clones only, with some absent. The sample contains 51,000 or so clones, under 95% of which appear only once. Sequenced input: PBMCs. The receptors were sampled from a young woman in good health and a related stem cell transplant donor. The CDR3 runs from the conserved cysteine through the conserved F or W. A D gene is named only where the DNA matches it firmly. Size is stated for part of the rows, as once, few or many counts, or as a class when the clone is expanded.

d_call cdr3_length clone_size j_call v_call cdr3_aa cdr3_nt
TRBD1 14 - TRBJ2-3 TRBV9 CASSTTGRPDTQYF TGTGCCAGCAGCACGACAGGGCGCCCAGATACGCAGTATTTT
TRBD2 16 - TRBJ2-5 TRBV5-1 CASSLDGGGYQETQYF TGCGCCAGCAGCTTGGATGGCGGGGGGTACCAAGAGACCCAGTACTTC
- 14 - TRBJ2-3 TRBV29-1 CSATAASGADTQYF TGCAGCGCCACAGCGGCCTCGGGCGCAGATACGCAGTATTTT
- 15 - TRBJ2-7 TRBV5-6 CASSLLEPYSYEQYF TGTGCCAGCAGCCTCTTGGAGCCGTATTCCTACGAGCAGTACTTC
TRBD1 14 - TRBJ2-3 TRBV27 CASSWTGGTDTQYF TGTGCCAGCAGTTGGACAGGGGGCACAGATACGCAGTATTTT
TRBD1 14 - TRBJ1-6 TRBV9 CASSTGQGNSPLHF TGTGCCAGCAGCACCGGACAGGGGAATTCACCCCTCCACTTT
TRBD1 16 - TRBJ1-6 TRBV6-1 CASSEWETGFNSPLHF TGTGCCAGCAGTGAATGGGAGACAGGGTTTAATTCACCCCTCCACTTT
TRBD2 15 - TRBJ2-7 TRBV4-3 CASSLGTSGGYEQYF TGCGCCAGCAGCCTCGGGACTAGCGGGGGCTACGAGCAGTACTTC
- 15 - TRBJ2-7 TRBV4-3 CASSQVYTGFYEQYF TGCGCCAGCAGCCAAGTGTATACAGGGTTCTACGAGCAGTACTTC
- 15 - TRBJ2-5 TRBV15 CATSREGDFQETQYF TGTGCCACCAGCAGAGAAGGGGATTTCCAAGAGACCCAGTACTTC
TRBD2 15 - TRBJ2-1 TRBV11-3 CASSPGVQRGSEQFF TGTGCCAGCAGTCCCGGTGTACAGCGGGGCAGTGAGCAGTTCTTC
TRBD1 14 - TRBJ1-2 TRBV4-3 CASSQDGRGVGYTF TGCGCCAGCAGCCAAGATGGCAGGGGGGTTGGCTACACCTTC
TRBD2 15 once TRBJ2-1 TRBV19 CASSSGGAQGREQFF TGTGCCAGTAGTAGCGGGGGGGCCCAAGGCCGTGAGCAGTTCTTC
- 14 - TRBJ1-5 TRBV4-1 CASRRVYSNQPQHF TGCGCCAGCCGTCGCGTCTATAGCAATCAGCCCCAGCATTTT
TRBD1 15 - TRBJ1-2 TRBV10-3 CAISENRGPLSGYTF TGTGCCATCAGTGAAAACAGGGGGCCTCTGAGTGGCTACACCTTC
TRBD2 13 - TRBJ2-3 TRBV10-3 CAAGGGNTDTQYF TGTGCCGCCGGCGGGGGGAACACAGATACGCAGTATTTT
- 14 - TRBJ1-2 TRBV6-1 CASSEITGNYGYTF TGTGCCAGCAGTGAGATAACAGGGAACTATGGCTACACCTTC
- 15 - TRBJ1-4 TRBV18 CASSPSGATNEKLFF TGTGCCAGCTCACCGTCGGGTGCGACTAATGAAAAACTGTTTTTT
TRBD1 14 - TRBJ1-1 TRBV19 CASSSGQLNTEAFF TGTGCCAGTAGTTCGGGACAGCTGAACACTGAAGCTTTCTTT
- 15 - TRBJ2-4 TRBV28 CASSLGGTAKNIQYF TGTGCCAGCAGTTTAGGCGGGACAGCCAAAAACATTCAGTACTTC
- 14 - TRBJ1-3 TRBV10-1 CASSPVDSGNTIYF TGCGCCAGCAGTCCGGTAGACTCTGGAAACACCATATATTTT
TRBD1 18 few TRBJ1-2 TRBV6-4 CASRKQGACPRTFYGYTF TGTGCCAGCAGGAAACAGGGGGCCTGTCCACGCACCTTCTATGGCTACACCTTC
- 15 once TRBJ2-5 TRBV11-2 CASSLDQVRGETQYF TGTGCCAGCAGCTTAGATCAAGTACGCGGGGAGACCCAGTACTTC